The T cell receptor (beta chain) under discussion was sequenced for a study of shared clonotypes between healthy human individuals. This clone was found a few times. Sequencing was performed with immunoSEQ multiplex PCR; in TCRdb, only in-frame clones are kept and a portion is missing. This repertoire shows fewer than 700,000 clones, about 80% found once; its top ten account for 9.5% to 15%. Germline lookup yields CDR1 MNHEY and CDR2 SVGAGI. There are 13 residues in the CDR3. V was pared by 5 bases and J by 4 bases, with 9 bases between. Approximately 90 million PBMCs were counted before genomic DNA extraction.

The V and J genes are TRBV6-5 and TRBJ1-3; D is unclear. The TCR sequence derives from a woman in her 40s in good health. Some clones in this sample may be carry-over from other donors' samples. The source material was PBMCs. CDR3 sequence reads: CASSPGQGNTIYF. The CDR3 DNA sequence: TGTGCCAGCAGTCCGGGCCAAGGAAACACCATATATTTT.